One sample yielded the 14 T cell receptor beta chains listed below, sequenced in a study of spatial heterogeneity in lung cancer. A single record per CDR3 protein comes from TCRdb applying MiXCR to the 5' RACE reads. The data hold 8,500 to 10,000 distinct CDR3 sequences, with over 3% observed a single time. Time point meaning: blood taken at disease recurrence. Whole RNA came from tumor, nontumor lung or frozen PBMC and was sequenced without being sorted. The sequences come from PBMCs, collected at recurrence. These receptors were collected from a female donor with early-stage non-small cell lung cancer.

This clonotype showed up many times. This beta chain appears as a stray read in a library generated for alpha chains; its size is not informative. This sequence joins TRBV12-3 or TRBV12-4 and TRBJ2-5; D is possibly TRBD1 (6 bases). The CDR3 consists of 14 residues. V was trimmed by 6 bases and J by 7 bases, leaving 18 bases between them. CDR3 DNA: TGTGCCAGCAGCCGATCGAGCCCACAGGGGACCCAGTACTTC. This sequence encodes CASSRSSPQGTQYF.

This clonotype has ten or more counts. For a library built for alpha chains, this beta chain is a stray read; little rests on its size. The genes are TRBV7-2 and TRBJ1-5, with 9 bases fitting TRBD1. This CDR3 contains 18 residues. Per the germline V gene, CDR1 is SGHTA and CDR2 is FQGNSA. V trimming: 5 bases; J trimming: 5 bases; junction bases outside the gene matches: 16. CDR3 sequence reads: CASSRRLPGQGKHQPQHF. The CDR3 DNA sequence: TGTGCCAGCAGCCGACGATTACCGGGACAGGGAAAACATCAGCCCCAGCATTTT.

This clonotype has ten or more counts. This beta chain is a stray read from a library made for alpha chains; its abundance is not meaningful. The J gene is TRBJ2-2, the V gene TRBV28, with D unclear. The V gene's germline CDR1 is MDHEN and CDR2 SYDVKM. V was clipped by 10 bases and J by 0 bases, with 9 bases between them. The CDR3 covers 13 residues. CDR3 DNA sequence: TGTGCCAACCTGAACTCGAACACCGGGGAGCTGTTTTTT. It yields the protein CANLNSNTGELFF.

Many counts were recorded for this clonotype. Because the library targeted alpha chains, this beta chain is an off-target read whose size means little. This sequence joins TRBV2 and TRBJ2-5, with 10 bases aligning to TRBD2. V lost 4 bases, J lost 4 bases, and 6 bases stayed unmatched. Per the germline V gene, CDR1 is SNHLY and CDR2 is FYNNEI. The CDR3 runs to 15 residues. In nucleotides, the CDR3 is TGTGCCAGCAGTGTGAGCGGGGGGGTCCGAGAGACCCAGTACTTC. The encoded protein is CASSVSGGVRETQYF. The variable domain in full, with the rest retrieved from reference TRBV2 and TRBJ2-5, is EPEVTQTPSHQVTQMGQEVILRCVPISNHLYFYWYRQILGQKVEFLVSFYNNEISEKSEIFDDQFSVERPDGSNFTLKIRSTKLEDSAMYFCASSVSGGVRETQYFGPGTRLLVL.

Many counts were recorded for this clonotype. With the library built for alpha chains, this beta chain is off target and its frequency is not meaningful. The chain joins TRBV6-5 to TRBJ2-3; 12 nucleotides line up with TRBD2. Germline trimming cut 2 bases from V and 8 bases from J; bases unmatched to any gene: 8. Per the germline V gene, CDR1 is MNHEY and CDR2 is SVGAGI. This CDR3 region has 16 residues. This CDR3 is CASSYLTSGGIGTQYF. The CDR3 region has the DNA TGTGCCAGCAGTTACCTGACTAGCGGGGGCATCGGTACGCAGTATTTT.

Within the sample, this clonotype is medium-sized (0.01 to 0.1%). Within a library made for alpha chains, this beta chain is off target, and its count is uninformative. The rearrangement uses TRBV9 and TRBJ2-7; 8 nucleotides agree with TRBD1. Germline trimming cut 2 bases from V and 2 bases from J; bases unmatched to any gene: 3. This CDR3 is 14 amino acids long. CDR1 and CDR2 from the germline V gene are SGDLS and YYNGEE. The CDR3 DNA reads TGTGCCAGCAGCGTCGGACAGGGACCCTACGAGCAGTACTTC. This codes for CASSVGQGPYEQYF.

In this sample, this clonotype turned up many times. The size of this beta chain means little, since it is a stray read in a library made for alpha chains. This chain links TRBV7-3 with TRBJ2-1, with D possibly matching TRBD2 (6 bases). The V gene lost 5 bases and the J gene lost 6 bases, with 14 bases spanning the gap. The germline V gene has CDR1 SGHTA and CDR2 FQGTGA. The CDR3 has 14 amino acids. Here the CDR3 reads CASSTRLGGNEQFF. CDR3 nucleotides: TGTGCCAGCAGCACACGTTTGGGGGGCAATGAGCAGTTCTTC.

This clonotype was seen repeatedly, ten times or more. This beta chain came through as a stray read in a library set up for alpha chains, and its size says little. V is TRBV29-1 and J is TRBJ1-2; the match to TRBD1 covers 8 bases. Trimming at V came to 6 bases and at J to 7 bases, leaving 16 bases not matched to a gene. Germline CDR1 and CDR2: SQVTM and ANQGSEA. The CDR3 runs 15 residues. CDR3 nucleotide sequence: TGCAGCGTCCCGGGGGCAGGGGGCACCCAGGGTGGCTACACCTTC. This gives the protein CSVPGAGGTQGGYTF. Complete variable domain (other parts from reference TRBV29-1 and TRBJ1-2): SAVISQKPSRDICQRGTSLTIQCQVDSQVTMMFWYRQQPGQSLTLIATANQGSEATYESGFVIDKFPISRPNLTFSTLTVSNMSPEDSSIYLCSVPGAGGTQGGYTFGSGTRLTVV.

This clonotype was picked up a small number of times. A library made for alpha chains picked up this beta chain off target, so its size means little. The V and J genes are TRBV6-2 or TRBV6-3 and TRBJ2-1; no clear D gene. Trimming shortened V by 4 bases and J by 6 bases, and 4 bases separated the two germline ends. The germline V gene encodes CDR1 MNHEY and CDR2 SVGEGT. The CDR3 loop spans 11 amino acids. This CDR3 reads CASSLGNEQFF. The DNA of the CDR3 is TGTGCCAGCAGTTTAGGCAATGAGCAGTTCTTC.

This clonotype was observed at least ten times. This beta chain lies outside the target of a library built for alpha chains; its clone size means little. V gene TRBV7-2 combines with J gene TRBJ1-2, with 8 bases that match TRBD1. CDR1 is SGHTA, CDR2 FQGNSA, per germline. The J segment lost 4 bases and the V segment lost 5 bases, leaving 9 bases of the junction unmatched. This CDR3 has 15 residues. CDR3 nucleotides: TGTGCCAGCAGCCTTACCGGACAGGGAGGCTATGGCTACACCTTC. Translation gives CASSLTGQGGYGYTF.

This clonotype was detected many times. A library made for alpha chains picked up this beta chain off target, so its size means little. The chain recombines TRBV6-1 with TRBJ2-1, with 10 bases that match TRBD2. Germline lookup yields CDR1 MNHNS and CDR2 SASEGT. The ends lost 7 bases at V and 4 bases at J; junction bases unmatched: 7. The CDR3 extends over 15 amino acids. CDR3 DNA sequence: TGTGCCAGCACCATACTAGCGGGGAGTTACAATGAGCAGTTCTTC. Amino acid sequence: CASTILAGSYNEQFF.

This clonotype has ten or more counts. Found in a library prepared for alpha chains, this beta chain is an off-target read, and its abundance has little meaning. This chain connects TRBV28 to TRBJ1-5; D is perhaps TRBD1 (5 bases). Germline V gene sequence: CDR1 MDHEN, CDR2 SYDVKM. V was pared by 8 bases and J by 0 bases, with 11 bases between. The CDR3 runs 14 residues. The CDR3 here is CASWGFYSNQPQHF. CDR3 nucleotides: TGTGCCAGCTGGGGGTTTTATAGCAATCAGCCCCAGCATTTT. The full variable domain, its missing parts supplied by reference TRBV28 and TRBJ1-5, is DVKVTQSSRYLVKRTGEKVFLECVQDMDHENMFWYRQDPGLGLRLIYFSYDVKMKEKGDIPEGYSVSREKKERFSLILESASTNQTSMYLCASWGFYSNQPQHFGDGTRLSIL.

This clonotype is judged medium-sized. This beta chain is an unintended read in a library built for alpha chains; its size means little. The CDR3 bases are TGTGCCAGCAATAGCGTTACCGGGGAGCTGTTTTTT. This codes for CASNSVTGELFF. The chain links TRBV28 to TRBJ2-2; D is perhaps TRBD2 (5 bases). The V gene's germline CDR1 is MDHEN and CDR2 SYDVKM. V shed 7 bases and J shed 5 bases, with 8 bases lying between them. The CDR3 totals 12 residues.

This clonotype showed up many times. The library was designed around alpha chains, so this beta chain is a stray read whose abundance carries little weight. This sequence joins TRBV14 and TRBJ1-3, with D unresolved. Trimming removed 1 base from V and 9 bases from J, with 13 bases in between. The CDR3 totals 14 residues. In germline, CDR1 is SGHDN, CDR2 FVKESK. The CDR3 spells CASSQGGVTTTIYF. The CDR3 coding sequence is TGTGCCAGCAGCCAAGGTGGTGTGACAACCACCATATATTTT.